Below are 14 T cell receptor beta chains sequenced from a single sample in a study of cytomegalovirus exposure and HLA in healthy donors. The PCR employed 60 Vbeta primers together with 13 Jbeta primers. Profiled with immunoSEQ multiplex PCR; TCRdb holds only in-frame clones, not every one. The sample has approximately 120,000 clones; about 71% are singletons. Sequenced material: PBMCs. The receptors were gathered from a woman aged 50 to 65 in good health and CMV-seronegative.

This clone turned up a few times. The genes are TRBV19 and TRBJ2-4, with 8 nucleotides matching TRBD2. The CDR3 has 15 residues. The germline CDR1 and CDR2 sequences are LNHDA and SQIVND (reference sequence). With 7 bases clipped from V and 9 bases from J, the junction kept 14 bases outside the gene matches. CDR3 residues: CASNLSGRGVGIQYF. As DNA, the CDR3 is TGTGCCAGTAACTTAAGCGGGAGAGGTGTCGGCATTCAGTACTTC.

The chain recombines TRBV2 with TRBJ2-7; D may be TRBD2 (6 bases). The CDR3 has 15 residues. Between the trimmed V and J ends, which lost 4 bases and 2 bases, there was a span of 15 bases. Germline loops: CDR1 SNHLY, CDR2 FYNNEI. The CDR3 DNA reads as TGTGCCAGCAGTGTGGGGGGAGAGGGTACCTACGAGCAGTACTTC. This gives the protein CASSVGGEGTYEQYF.

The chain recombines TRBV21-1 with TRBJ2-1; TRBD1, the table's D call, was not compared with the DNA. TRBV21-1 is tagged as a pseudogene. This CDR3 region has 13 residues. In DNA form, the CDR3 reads TGTGCCAGCAGCCTTGACAGAGACAATGAGCAGTTCTTC. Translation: CASSLDRDNEQFF.

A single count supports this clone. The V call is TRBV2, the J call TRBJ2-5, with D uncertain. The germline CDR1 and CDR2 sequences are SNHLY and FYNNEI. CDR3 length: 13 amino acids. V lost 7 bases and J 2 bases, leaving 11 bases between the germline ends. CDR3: CASILREQETQYF. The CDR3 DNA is TGTGCCAGCATTCTCCGAGAACAAGAGACCCAGTACTTC.

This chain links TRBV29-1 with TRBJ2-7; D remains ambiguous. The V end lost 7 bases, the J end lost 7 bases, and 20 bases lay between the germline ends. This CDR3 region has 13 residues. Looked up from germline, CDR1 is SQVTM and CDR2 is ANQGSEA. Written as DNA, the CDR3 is TGCAGCGCCTTCGGAACCGAGTCCAGGGAGCAGTACTTC. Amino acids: CSAFGTESREQYF.

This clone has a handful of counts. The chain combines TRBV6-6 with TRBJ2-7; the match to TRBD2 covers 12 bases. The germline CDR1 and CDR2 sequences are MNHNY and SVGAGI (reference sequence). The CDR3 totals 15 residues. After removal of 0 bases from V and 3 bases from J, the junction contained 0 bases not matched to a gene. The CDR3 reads CASSYSTSGSYEQYF. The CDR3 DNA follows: TGTGCCAGCAGTTACTCGACTAGCGGGAGCTACGAGCAGTACTTC.

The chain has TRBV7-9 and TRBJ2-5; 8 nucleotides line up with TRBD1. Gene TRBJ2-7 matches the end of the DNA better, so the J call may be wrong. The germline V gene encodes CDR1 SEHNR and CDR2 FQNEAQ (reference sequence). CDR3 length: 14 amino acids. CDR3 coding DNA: TGTGCCAGCAGCCTGACAGGGGTCTCCTACGAGCAGTACTTC. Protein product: CASSLTGVSYEQYF.

Written as DNA, the CDR3 is TGTGCCAGCAGCGTGGGCAGTGAGGGAGACACCATATATTTT. Encoded protein: CASSVGSEGDTIYF. This rearrangement joins TRBV9 to TRBJ1-3; D is unresolved. Trimming stripped 2 bases from V and 8 bases from J, with 14 bases between. Germline assignment: CDR1 SGDLS and CDR2 YYNGEE. CDR3 length: 14 residues.

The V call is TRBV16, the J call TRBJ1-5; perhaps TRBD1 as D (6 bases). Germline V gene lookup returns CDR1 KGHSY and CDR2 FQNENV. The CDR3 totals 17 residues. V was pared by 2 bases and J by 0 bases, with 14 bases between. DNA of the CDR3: TGTGCCAGCAGCCAAACCATACAGGGATATAGCAATCAGCCCCAGCATTTT. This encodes CASSQTIQGYSNQPQHF.

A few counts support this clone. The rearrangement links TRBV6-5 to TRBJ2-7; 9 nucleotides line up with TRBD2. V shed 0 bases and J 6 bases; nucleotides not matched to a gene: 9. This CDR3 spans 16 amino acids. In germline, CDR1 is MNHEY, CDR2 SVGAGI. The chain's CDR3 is CASSYSSGREGGEQYF. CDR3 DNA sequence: TGTGCCAGCAGTTACTCTAGCGGGAGAGAAGGTGGCGAGCAGTACTTC.

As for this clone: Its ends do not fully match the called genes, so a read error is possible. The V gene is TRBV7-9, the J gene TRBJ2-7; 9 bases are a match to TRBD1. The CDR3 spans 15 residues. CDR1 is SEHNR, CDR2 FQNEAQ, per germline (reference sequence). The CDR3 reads CSSSIRQGVIYEQYF. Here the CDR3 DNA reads TGTTCCAGCAGCATCCGACAGGGGGTTATCTACGAGCAGTACTTC.

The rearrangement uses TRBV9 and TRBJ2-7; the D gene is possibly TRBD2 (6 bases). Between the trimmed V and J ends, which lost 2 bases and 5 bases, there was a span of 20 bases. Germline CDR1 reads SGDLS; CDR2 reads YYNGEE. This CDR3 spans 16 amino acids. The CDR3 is CASSVGLRRGGDEQYF. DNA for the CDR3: TGTGCCAGCAGCGTGGGACTCAGGAGGGGTGGGGACGAGCAGTACTTC.

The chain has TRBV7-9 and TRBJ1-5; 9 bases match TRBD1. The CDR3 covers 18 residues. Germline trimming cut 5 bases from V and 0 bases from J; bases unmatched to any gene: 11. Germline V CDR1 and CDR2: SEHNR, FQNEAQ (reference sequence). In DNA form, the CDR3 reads TGTGCCAGCAGCCAGAGCGACAGGGGGTTTTATAGCAATCAGCCCCAGCATTTT. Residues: CASSQSDRGFYSNQPQHF.

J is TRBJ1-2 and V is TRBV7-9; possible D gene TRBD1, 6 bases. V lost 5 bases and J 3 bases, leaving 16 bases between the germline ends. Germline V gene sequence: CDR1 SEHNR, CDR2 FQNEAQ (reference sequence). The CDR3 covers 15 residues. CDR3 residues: CASSLGDDRYYGYTF. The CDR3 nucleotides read TGTGCCAGCAGCCTAGGGGATGACAGGTACTATGGCTACACCTTC.